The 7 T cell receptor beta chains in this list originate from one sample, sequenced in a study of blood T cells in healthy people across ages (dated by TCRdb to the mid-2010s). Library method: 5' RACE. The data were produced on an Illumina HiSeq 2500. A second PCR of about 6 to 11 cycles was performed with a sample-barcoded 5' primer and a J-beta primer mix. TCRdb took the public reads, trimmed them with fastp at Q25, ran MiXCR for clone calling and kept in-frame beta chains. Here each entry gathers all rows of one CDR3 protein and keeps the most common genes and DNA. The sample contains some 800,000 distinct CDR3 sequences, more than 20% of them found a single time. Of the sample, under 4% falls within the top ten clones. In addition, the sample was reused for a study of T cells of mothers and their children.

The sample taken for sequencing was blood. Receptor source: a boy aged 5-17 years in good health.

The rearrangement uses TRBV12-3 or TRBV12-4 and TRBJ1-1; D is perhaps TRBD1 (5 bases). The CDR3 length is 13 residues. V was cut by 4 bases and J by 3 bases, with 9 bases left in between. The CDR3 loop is CASSSTEDTEAFF. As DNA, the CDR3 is TGTGCCAGCAGTTCGACAGAGGACACTGAAGCTTTCTTT.

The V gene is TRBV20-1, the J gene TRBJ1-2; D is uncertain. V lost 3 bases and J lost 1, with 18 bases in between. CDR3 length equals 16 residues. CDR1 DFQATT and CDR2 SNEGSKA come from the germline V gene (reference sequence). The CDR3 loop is CSASPNSKKLNYGYTF. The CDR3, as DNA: TGCAGTGCTAGCCCTAACTCAAAAAAACTTAACTATGGCTACACCTTC.

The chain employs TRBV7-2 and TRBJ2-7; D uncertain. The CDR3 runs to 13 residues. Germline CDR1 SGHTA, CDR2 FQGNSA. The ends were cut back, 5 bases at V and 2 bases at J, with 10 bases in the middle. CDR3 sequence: CASSPPWAYEQYF. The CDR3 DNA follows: TGTGCCAGCAGCCCCCCGTGGGCCTACGAGCAGTACTTC.

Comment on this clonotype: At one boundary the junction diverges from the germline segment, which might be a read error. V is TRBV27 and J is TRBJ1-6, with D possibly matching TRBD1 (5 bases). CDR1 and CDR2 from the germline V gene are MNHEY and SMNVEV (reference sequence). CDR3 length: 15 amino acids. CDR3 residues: CASSFMQGYNSPLHF. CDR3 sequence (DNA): TGTGCCAGCAGTTTTATGCAGGGCTATAATTCACCCCTCCACTTC.

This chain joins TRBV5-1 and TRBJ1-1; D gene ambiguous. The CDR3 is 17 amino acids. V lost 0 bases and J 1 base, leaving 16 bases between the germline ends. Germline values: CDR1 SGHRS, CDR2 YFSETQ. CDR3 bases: TGCGCCAGCAGCTTGGCCCGTGGCAGAAGTTCGAACACTGAAGCTTTCTTT. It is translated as CASSLARGRSSNTEAFF.

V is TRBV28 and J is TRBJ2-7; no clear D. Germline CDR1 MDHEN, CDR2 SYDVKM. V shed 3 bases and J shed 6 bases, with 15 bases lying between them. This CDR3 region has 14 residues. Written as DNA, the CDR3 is TGTGCCAGCAGTTTGGACGCGTCCCGCTCCGAGCAGTACTTC. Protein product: CASSLDASRSEQYF.

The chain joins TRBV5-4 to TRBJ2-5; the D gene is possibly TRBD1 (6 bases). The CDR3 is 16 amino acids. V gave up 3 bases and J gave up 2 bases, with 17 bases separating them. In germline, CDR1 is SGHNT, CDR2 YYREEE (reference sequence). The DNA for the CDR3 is TGTGCCAGCAGCTCCGGACAGAGTCACCTACAAGAGACCCAGTACTTC. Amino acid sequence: CASSSGQSHLQETQYF.